A single sample gave rise to the 5 T cell receptor beta chains below, sequenced in a study of cytomegalovirus exposure and HLA in healthy donors. With 60 Vbeta and 13 Jbeta primers, the PCR was carried out. Here immunoSEQ multiplex PCR was the method, and the copy in TCRdb shows in-frame clones only, minus some. The data hold under 150,000 clones, with about 76% observed a single time. The sequenced material came from PBMCs. The receptors were gathered from a man younger than 35 in good health and CMV-seronegative.

The gene calls are TRBV6-5 and TRBJ1-1, with D unresolved. V lost 4 bases and J lost 4, with 13 bases in between. The CDR3 sequence is 14 residues long. CDR1 is MNHEY and CDR2 is SVGAGI in the germline V gene. CDR3: CASSSVIPGTEAFF. In DNA, the CDR3 is TGTGCCAGCAGTTCCGTGATACCAGGCACTGAAGCTTTCTTT.

The rearrangement uses TRBV9 and TRBJ1-5; D uncertain. V lost 0 bases and J 0 bases, leaving 7 bases between the germline ends. The V gene's germline CDR1 is SGDLS and CDR2 YYNGEE. This CDR3 is 15 amino acids long. In DNA, the CDR3 is TGTGCCAGCAGCGTAGACAGTTATAGCAATCAGCCCCAGCATTTT. Translated: CASSVDSYSNQPQHF. Combining the CDR3 with reference TRBV9 and TRBJ1-5 gives the whole variable domain DSGVTQTPKHLITATGQRVTLRCSPRSGDLSVYWYQQSLDQGLQFLIQYYNGEERAKGNILERFSAQQFPDLHSELNLSSLELGDSALYFCASSVDSYSNQPQHFGDGTRLSIL.

This rearrangement joins TRBV30 to TRBJ2-5; D gene ambiguous. The J call is in doubt because the DNA end fits TRBJ2-7 better. Germline V gene lookup returns CDR1 GTSNPN and CDR2 SVGIG (reference sequence). CDR3 size: 11 residues. In nucleotides, the CDR3 is TGTGCCTGGACTTCTTCCTACGAGCAGTACTTC. This translates into CAWTSSYEQYF.

The V and J genes are TRBV30 and TRBJ1-3; D perhaps matches TRBD1 (6 bases). Germline CDR1 and CDR2: GTSNPN and SVGIG (reference sequence). V gave up 5 bases and J gave up 4 bases, with 15 bases separating them. The CDR3 consists of 14 residues. The CDR3 reads CAWFLGGPGNTIYF. The DNA for the CDR3 is TGTGCCTGGTTTTTGGGGGGGCCCGGAAACACCATATATTTT.

The CDR3: CASSLEGGQGLLQETQYF. The CDR3 DNA reads as TGTGCCAGCAGCTTAGAGGGGGGGCAGGGGCTACTCCAAGAGACCCAGTACTTC. The chain joins TRBV7-8 to TRBJ2-5, with TRBD2 as a possible D gene (7 bases). There are 18 residues in the CDR3. V lost 1 base and J 1 base, leaving 19 bases between the germline ends. Germline V gene lookup returns CDR1 SGHVS and CDR2 FQNEAQ.